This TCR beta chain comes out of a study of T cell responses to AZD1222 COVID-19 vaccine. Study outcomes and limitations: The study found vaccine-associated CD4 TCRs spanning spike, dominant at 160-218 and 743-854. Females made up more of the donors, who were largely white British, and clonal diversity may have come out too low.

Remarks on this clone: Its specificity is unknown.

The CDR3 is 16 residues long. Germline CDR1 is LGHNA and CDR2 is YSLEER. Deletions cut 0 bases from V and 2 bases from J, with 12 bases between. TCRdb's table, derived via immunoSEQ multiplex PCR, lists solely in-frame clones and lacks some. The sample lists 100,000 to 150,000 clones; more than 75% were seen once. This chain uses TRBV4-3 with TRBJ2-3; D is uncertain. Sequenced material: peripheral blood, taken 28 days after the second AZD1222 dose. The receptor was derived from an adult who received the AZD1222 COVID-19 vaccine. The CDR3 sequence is CASSQDWATHTDTQYF. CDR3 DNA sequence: TGCGCCAGCAGCCAAGATTGGGCTACCCACACAGATACGCAGTATTTT.